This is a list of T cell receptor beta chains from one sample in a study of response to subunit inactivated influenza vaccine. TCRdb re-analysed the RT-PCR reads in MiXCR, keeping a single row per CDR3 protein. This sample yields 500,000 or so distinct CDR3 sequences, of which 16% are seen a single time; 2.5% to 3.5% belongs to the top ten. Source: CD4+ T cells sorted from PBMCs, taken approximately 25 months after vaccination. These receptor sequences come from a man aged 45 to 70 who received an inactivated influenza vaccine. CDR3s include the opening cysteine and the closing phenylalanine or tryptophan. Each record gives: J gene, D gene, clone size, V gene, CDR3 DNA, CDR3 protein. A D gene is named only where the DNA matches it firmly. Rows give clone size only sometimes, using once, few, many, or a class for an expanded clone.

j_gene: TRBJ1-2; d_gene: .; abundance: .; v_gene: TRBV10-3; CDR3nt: TGTGCCACCCGGCCAGGATCCTATGGCTACACCTTC; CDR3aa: CATRPGSYGYTF
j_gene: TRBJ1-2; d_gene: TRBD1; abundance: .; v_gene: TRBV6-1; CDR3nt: TGTGCCAGCAGACAAACAGGGGTCCCTAACTATGGCTACACCTTC; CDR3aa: CASRQTGVPNYGYTF
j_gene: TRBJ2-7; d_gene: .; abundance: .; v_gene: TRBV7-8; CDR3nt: TGTGCCAGGCGGAAGGAAAACAGGGCGTGGAACGAGCAGTACTTC; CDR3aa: CARRKENRAWNEQYF
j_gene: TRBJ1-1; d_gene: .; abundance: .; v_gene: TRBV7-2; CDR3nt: TGTGCCAGCAGCTTGCGGGGGTCTGAAGCTTTCTTT; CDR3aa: CASSLRGSEAFF
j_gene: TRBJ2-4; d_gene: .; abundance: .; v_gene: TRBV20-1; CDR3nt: TGCAGTGCTACACAGGGTTACCTAAACATTCAGTACTTC; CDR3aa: CSATQGYLNIQYF
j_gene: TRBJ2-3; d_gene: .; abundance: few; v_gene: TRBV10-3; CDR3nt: TGTGCCATCAGTCTCACCACAGATACGCAGTATTTT; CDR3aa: CAISLTTDTQYF
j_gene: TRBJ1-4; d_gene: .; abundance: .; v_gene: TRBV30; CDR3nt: TGTGCCTGGAGTGTTGAAGGGGGAAAACTGTTTTTT; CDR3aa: CAWSVEGGKLFF
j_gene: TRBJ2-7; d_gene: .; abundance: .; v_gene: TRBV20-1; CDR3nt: TGCAGTGCTAGAGACAGGGAAACCTTAAATTACGAGCAGTACTTC; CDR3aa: CSARDRETLNYEQYF
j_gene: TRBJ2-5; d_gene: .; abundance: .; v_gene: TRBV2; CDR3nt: TGTGCCAGCAGGACCGGAGGGGGCGAGGGAGAGACCCAGTACTTC; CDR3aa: CASRTGGGEGETQYF
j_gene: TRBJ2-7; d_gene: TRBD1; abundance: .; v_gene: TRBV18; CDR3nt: TGTGCCAGCTCACCAACCGAGGGGACAGGAAATATCGAGCAGTACTTC; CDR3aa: CASSPTEGTGNIEQYF
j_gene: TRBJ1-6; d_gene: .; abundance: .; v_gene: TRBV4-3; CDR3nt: TGCGCCAGCAGCCAAGATAAAGGTTTAGGGGCAGGGAGAAGATCACCCCTCCACTTT; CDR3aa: CASSQDKGLGAGRRSPLHF
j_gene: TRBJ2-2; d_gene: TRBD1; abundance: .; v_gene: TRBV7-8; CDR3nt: TGTGCCAGCAGCTTTCCGACAGGGGGTATCGGGGAGCTGTTTTTT; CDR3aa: CASSFPTGGIGELFF
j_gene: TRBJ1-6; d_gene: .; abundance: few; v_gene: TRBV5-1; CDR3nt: TGCGCCAGCAGCATCAGGGTGGGCCGGGATTCACCCCTCCACTTT; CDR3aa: CASSIRVGRDSPLHF
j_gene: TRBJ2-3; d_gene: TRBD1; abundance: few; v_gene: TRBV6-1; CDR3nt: TGTGCCAGCGGACAGGCCCCCAGCACAGATACGCAGTATTTT; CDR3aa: CASGQAPSTDTQYF
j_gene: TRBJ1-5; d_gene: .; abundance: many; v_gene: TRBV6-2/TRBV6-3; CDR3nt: TGTGCCAGCAGTCCGGGGCCGGGAGGTCAGCCCCAGCATTTT; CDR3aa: CASSPGPGGQPQHF
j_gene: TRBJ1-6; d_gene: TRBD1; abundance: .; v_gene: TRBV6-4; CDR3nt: TGTGCCAGCAGGGGACAGGGGGAGAATTCACCCCTCCACTTT; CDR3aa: CASRGQGENSPLHF
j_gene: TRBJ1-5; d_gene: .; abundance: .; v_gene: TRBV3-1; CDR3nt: TGTGCCAGCAGCCAACGATTCGGACAGCCCCAGCATTTT; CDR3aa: CASSQRFGQPQHF
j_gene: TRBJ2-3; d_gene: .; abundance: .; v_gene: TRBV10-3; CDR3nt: TGTGCCATCAGTGACGGGGCAGTAACGCAGTATTTT; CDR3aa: CAISDGAVTQYF
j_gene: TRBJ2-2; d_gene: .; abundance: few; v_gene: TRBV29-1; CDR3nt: TGCAGCGTAAAAAGTGGCTTCCCCGCACCCGGGGAGCTGTTTTTT; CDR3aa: CSVKSGFPAPGELFF
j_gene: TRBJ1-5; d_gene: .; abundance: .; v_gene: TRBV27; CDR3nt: TGTGCCAGCAAAAAAAGGCAGGGCTTGAATCAGCCCCAGCATTTT; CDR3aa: CASKKRQGLNQPQHF
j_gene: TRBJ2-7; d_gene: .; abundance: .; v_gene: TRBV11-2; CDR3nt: TGTGCCAGCAGCTTAGCCAGCAGAGGGCTCGAGCAGTACTTC; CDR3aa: CASSLASRGLEQYF
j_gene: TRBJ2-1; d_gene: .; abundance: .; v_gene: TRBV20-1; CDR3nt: TGCAGTGCTGGACGTCCGTACAATGAGCAGTTCTTC; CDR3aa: CSAGRPYNEQFF
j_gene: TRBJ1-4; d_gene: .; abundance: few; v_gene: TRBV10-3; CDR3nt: TGTGCCATCAGTAAGACAGGCCCTAATGAAAAACTGTTTTTT; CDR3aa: CAISKTGPNEKLFF
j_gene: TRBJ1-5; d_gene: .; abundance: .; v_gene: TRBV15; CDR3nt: TGTGCCACCAGCGGAAGTTTTGGCGGGGCTGGCAATCAGCCCCAGCATTTT; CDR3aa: CATSGSFGGAGNQPQHF
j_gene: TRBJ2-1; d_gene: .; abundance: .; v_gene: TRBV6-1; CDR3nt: TGTGCCAGCAGTCGACCCCCACGGACTGGCTGGAGCAATGAGCAGTTCTTC; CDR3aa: CASSRPPRTGWSNEQFF
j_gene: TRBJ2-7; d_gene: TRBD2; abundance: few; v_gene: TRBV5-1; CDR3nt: TGCGCCAGCACCATAGCGGGAGGGCCTTCCAGGTCCTACGAGCAGTACTTC; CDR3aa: CASTIAGGPSRSYEQYF
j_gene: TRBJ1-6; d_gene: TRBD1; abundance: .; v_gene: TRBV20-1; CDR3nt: TGCAGTGCCAGGACAGGGGGCCCCAATTCACCCCTCCACTTT; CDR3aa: CSARTGGPNSPLHF
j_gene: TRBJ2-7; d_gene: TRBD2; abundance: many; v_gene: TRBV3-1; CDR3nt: TGTGCCAGCAGCCAAGATCCTAGCGGGTCCTCCTACGAGCAGTACTTC; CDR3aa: CASSQDPSGSSYEQYF
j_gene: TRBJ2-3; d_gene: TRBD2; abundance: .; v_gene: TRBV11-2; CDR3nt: TGTGCCAGCAGCCTCCTAGCGGGGGGGCGAAACACAGATACGCAGTATTTT; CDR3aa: CASSLLAGGRNTDTQYF
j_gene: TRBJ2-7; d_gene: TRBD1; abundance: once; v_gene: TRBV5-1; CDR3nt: TGCGCCAGCAGCTCAGCCTTGGACAGGGTGAACGAGCAGTACTTC; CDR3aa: CASSSALDRVNEQYF
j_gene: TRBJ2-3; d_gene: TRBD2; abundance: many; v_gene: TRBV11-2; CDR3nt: TGTGCCAGCAGCTTAATGGGGACTAGCGGGGGGGCAACAGATACGCAGTATTTT; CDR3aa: CASSLMGTSGGATDTQYF
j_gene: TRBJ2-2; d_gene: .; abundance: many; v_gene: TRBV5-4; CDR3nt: TGTGCCAGCAGCTTAGACGTCGGGGAGCTGTTTTTT; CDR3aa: CASSLDVGELFF
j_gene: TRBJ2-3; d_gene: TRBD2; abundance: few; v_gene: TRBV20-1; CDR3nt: TGCAGTGCTAAGACTAGCGGGGGTAGCACAGATACGCAGTATTTT; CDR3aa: CSAKTSGGSTDTQYF
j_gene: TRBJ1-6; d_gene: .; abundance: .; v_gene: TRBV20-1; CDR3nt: TGCAGTGCTAGACTAGGTGTCGCAGCGAATTCACCCCTCCACTTT; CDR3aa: CSARLGVAANSPLHF
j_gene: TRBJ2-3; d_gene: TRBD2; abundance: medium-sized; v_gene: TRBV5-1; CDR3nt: TGTGCCAGCAGCTTAGGTGGGGGGGCAGATACGCAGTATTTT; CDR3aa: CASSLGGGADTQYF
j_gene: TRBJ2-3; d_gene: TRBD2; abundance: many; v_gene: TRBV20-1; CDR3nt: TGCAGTGCTAGTCCCGGGAGGGTAACAGATACGCAGTATTTT; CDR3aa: CSASPGRVTDTQYF
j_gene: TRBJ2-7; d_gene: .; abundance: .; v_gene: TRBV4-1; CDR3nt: TGCGCCAGCAGCCGAGCAGGGTTTAGGGGCGAGCAGTACTTC; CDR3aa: CASSRAGFRGEQYF
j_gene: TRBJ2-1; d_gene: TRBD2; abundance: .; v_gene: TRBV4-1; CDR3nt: TGCGCCAGCAGCCAAGGGACTAGCGGGAGTGCCTTCAGCTCCTACAATGAGCAGTTCTTC; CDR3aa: CASSQGTSGSAFSSYNEQFF
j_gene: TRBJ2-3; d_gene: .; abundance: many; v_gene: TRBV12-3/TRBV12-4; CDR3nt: TGTGCCAGCAGTTTTAAGAGGGGAGATACGCAGTATTTT; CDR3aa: CASSFKRGDTQYF
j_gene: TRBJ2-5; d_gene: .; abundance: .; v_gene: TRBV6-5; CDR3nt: TGTGCCAGCAGTTTCGATCAGGGTTCAGAGACCCAGTACTTC; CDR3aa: CASSFDQGSETQYF
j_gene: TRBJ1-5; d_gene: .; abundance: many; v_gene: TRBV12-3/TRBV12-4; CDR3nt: TGTGCCAGCAGTCCCAGGGGCAATCAGCCCCAGCATTTT; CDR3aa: CASSPRGNQPQHF
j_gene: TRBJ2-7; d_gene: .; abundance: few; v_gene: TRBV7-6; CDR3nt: TGTGCCAGCAGCTTTAGAGGCAGCGACGCCTACGAGCAGTACTTC; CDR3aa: CASSFRGSDAYEQYF
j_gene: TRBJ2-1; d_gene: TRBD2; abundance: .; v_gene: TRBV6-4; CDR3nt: TGTGCCAGCAGTGATTACGGGGGGAATGAGCAGTTCTTC; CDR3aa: CASSDYGGNEQFF
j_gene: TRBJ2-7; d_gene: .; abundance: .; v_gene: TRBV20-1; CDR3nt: TGCAGTGCTAGTGTAGGAACAGGGAAGCAGTACTTC; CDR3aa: CSASVGTGKQYF
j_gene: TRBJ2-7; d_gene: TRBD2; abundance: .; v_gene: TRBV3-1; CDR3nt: TGTGCCAGCAGCCAATTAGGACTAGCAGATTACGAGCAGTACTTC; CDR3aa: CASSQLGLADYEQYF
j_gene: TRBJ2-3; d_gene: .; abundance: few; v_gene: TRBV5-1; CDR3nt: TGCGCCAGCAGCTTGGGTGGGGTGACGCCTAGCACAGATACGCAGTATTTT; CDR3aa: CASSLGGVTPSTDTQYF
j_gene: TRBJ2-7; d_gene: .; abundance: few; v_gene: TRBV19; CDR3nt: TGTGCCAGTAGGAACAGAGGTTCCTACGAGCAGTACTTC; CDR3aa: CASRNRGSYEQYF
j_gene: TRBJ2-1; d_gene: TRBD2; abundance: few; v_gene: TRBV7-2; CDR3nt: TGTGCCAGCAGCTTATCACTCGGGACTAGCGGGAGTGAGCAGTTCTTC; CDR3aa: CASSLSLGTSGSEQFF
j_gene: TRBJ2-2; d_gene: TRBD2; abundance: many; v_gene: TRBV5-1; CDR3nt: TGCGCCAGCAGCGCGGGACTAGCGGGAAACACCGGGGAGCTGTTTTTT; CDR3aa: CASSAGLAGNTGELFF
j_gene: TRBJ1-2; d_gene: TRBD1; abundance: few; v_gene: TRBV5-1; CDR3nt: TGCGCCAGCAGCGAAGGGACAGGGGGCACCTATGGCTACACCTTC; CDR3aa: CASSEGTGGTYGYTF
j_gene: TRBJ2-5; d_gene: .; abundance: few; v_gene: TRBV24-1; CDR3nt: TGTGCCACCAGTGATCAGGGTGTTTCAACCCAGTACTTC; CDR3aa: CATSDQGVSTQYF
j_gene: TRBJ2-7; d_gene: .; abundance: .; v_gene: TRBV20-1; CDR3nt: TGCAGTACCCAAGGGGGGACCAAGACCTACGAGCAGTACTTC; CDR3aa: CSTQGGTKTYEQYF
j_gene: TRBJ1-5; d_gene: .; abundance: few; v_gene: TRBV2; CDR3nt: TGTGCCAGCAGTGACTCTCACTACTCCAATCAGCCCCAGCATTTT; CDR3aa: CASSDSHYSNQPQHF
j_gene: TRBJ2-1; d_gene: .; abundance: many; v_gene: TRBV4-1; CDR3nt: TGCGCCAGCAGCCAAGTGGGGCGGGGACCTTCCTACAATGAGCAGTTCTTC; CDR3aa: CASSQVGRGPSYNEQFF
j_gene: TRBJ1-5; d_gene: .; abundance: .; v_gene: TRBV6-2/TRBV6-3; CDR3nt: TGTGCCAGCAGTCGCGACCGGGGGTCGGGCAATCAGCCCCAGCATTTT; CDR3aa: CASSRDRGSGNQPQHF